The 9 T cell receptor beta chains presented below share a single source sample, sequenced in a study of control samples from healthy donors and cancer patients. Data came from immunoSEQ multiplex PCR; TCRdb stores just in-frame clones and leaves some out. The sample has around 170,000 clones, approximately 90% seen once. Sequencing was performed on blood. These receptors were collected from a woman in her twenties or thirties in good health.

In DNA, the CDR3 is TGTGCCAGCTCACCCCCAGGTGGGGATACGCAGTATTTT. Translating it yields CASSPPGGDTQYF. The rearrangement uses TRBV18 and TRBJ2-3; unclear D gene. The CDR3 totals 13 residues. Germline values: CDR1 KGHSH, CDR2 LQKENI. V lost 3 bases and J lost 6, with 10 bases in between.

V and J are TRBV12-2 and TRBJ1-1. TRBV12-2 is described as a pseudogene. The CDR3 covers 16 residues. Here the CDR3 DNA reads TGTGCAAGTCGCTTAGCCGACGGGGGGAAGAACACTGAAGCTTTCTTT. Protein product: CASRLADGGKNTEAFF.

The V gene is TRBV4-3, the J gene TRBJ2-2, with D perhaps TRBD2 (5 bases). This CDR3 has 18 amino acids. The V end lost 1 base, the J end lost 3 bases, and 18 bases lay between the germline ends. Germline V gives CDR1 LGHNA, CDR2 YSLEER. As DNA, the CDR3 is TGCGCCAGCAGCCAAGGGGTCTTGCGGGCCATCCACACCGGGGAGCTGTTTTTT. Its protein is CASSQGVLRAIHTGELFF.

The V call is TRBV28, the J call TRBJ1-5; TRBD1 might be the D (6 bases). The V end was cut by 6 bases, the J end by 4 bases, with 10 bases between. The length of the CDR3 is 13 residues. Germline loops: CDR1 MDHEN, CDR2 SYDVKM. In DNA form, the CDR3 reads TGTGCCAGCAGGCCTCAGGGGAATCAGCCCCAGCATTTT. Protein sequence: CASRPQGNQPQHF.

This chain connects TRBV21-1 to TRBJ2-7; the table's TRBD1 call for D was not verified on the DNA. TRBV21-1 represents a pseudogene. The CDR3 has 14 residues. The CDR3 coding sequence is TGTGCCAGCAGCTCTCGGACAGGGACCTACGAGCAGTACTTC. This encodes CASSSRTGTYEQYF.

CDR3 DNA: TGTGCCAGCAGTGAAGTTGAGTTCAATCAGCCCCAGCATTTT. It encodes CASSEVEFNQPQHF. V and J are TRBV2 and TRBJ1-5; no firm D call. The ends were cut back, 1 base at V and 3 bases at J, with 7 bases in the middle. Germline CDR1 is SNHLY and CDR2 is FYNNEI. This CDR3 is built from 14 residues.

This chain uses TRBV7-8 with TRBJ2-5; 8 bases are shared with TRBD2. Looked up from germline, CDR1 is SGHVS and CDR2 is FQNEAQ. The CDR3 covers 15 residues. Trimming at V came to 3 bases and at J to 4 bases, leaving 7 bases not matched to a gene. The CDR3 nucleotides read TGTGCCAGCAGCTTGGACGCGGGAGGAGGAGAGACCCAGTACTTC. This codes for CASSLDAGGGETQYF.

This chain links TRBV5-1 with TRBJ2-2, with TRBD1 identical over 7 bases. V lost 0 bases to trimming and J lost 1 base; unmatched junction nucleotides: 0. Germline V gives CDR1 SGHRS, CDR2 YFSETQ. The CDR3 has 15 residues. The CDR3 reads CASSLDRGNTGELFF. CDR3 coding DNA: TGCGCCAGCAGCTTGGACAGGGGGAACACCGGGGAGCTGTTTTTT. Variable domain in full (rest from reference TRBV5-1 and TRBJ2-2): KAGVTQTPRYLIKTRGQQVTLSCSPISGHRSVSWYQQTPGQGLQFLFEYFSETQRNKGNFPGRFSGRQFSNSRSEMNVSTLELGDSALYLCASSLDRGNTGELFFGEGSRLTVL.

The chain has TRBV7-8 and TRBJ1-2; D is unclear. Deletions cut 3 bases from V and 4 bases from J, with 9 bases between. Germline CDR1 and CDR2: SGHVS and FQNEAQ. CDR3 length equals 13 residues. The CDR3 region has the DNA TGTGCCAGCAGCTTGGGAGAGGTCTATGGCTACACCTTC. Protein: CASSLGEVYGYTF.